Included here is one T cell receptor beta chain sequence, with context. Its antigen is currently unknown. This entry comes from a study of T-cell reconstitution after alpha-beta-depleted transplantation in children. Germline V lookup: CDR1 LGHNA, CDR2 YSLEER. The CDR3 is 16 amino acids. V was clipped by 0 bases and J by 4 bases, with 14 bases between them. During its preparation, the TCRbeta library received unique molecular identifiers. TCRdb analysed the PCR reads with MiXCR anew, one entry per CDR3 protein. Found here are hundreds of thousands of distinct CDR3 sequences, 24% of them singletons; the top ten hold 4% to 5.5%. The study's findings and limits: Surviving recipient T cells and intrathymic progenitors accounted for some patients' high TCRbeta diversity at day 60. Where alpha-beta T cells came from about two months after transplant was reportedly several hundred expanded graft clones. T-cell counts and diversity were attributed mostly to newly produced T cells one year after transplant.

The rearrangement links TRBV4-3 to TRBJ2-3; the D gene could be TRBD1 or TRBD2 (5 bases each). This TCR derives from a female patient between 2 and 10 years old who had a stem cell transplant for congenital amegakaryocytic thrombocytopenia, so the T cells may come from the graft donor. The material sequenced was PBMCs, mostly from graft donor cells, taken 360 days after TCRalphabeta/CD19-depleted stem cell transplant. The CDR3 DNA is TGCGCCAGCAGCCAAGAGAGGGGCGGAACAGCAGATACGCAGTATTTT. Protein product: CASSQERGGTADTQYF.